This record covers a single T cell receptor beta chain. The antigen is not known. ViraFEST used viral peptide pools to expand antigen-specific CD4+ T cells before sequencing. It was after approximately 11 days of culture that CD4+ T cells were isolated. This person caught SARS-CoV-2 sometime from March to December 2020, and PCR testing confirmed the infection. This entry is derived from a study of vaccination effects on CD4 cells after COVID-19. About the study: The study obtained samples from a couple of convalescent patients 16 days and one week before vaccination.

Study-wide results and caveats: Predominantly, the post-vaccine spike-reactive clones of convalescents comprised new vaccine-induced clones. Marked clonal contraction was seen late after vaccination (in both infection- and vaccine-induced clones).

Profiling relied on immunoSEQ multiplex PCR, and the TCRdb table lists in-frame clones only, not all of them. The sample yields tens of thousands of clones, roughly 74% seen once. Trimming removed 1 base at V and 8 bases at J, with 17 bases between. CDR3 length equals 15 residues. The germline V gene encodes CDR1 SGHTA and CDR2 FQGNSA. The chain links TRBV7-2 to TRBJ1-2; D is unclear. The sequencing here drew on CD4+ T cells from PBMCs cultured with a peptide pool, taken before COVID-19 vaccination. This sequence originates from a human donor who had a prior SARS-CoV-2 infection. CDR3 amino acids: CASSLEFLALVGYTF. The DNA of the CDR3 is TGTGCCAGCAGCTTAGAGTTTCTAGCCTTGGTCGGCTACACCTTC.